The 4 T cell receptor beta chains below come from one sample, sequenced in a study of T and B cells in COVID-19 patients. Each TRB amplification used roughly 230-550 ng of genomic DNA from blood. TRB rearrangements were amplified by multiplex PCR with BIOMED2 TRB-A/B primers. TCRdb fed the multiplex PCR reads into MiXCR, producing one record per CDR3 protein. Found here are around 20,000 distinct CDR3 sequences, 25% to 30% of them singletons; the top ten hold 2.8%. Sequencing was done on a sample of blood. These receptors all stem from a human donor who had recovered from COVID-19.

About this clonotype: A much bigger clone sits one base away, suggesting this may be a read error. This chain joins TRBV6-5 and TRBJ2-7; D is ambiguous. CDR1 is MNHEY, CDR2 SVGAGI, per germline. The CDR3 has 14 residues. The CDR3 here is CARSSRTDSYEQYF. The CDR3 coding sequence is TGTGCCAGAAGTTCTCGGACCGACTCCTACGAGCAGTACTTC.

There are many counts of this clonotype. The chain couples TRBV5-4 to TRBJ2-1, with 8 bases that match TRBD2. The germline V gene encodes CDR1 SGHNT and CDR2 YYREEE (reference sequence). The V segment lost 3 bases and the J segment 3 bases; nucleotides outside the gene matches: 11. This CDR3 has 17 residues. The CDR3 loop reads CASSSPLAGGNYNEQFF. Here the CDR3 DNA reads TGTGCCAGCAGCTCACCCCTAGCGGGCGGAAACTACAATGAGCAGTTCTTC.

This clonotype has more than one count but fewer than ten. This chain connects TRBV6-4 to TRBJ2-1, with 8 bases lining up with TRBD2. V lost 3 bases and J lost 7; bases outside the gene matches: 8. This CDR3 contains 15 residues. The germline V gene encodes CDR1 MRHNA and CDR2 SNTAGT. CDR3 nucleotide sequence: TGTGCCAGCAGTGAATTTGGCGGGGGGAATAATGAGCAGTTCTTC. Amino acids: CASSEFGGGNNEQFF.

This chain joins TRBV11-2 and TRBJ2-2; D might be TRBD1 (5 bases). V shed 1 base and J shed 5 bases, with 11 bases lying between them. The length of the CDR3 is 15 residues. Germline CDR1 SGHAT, CDR2 FQNNGV. CDR3 sequence: CASSLVGAGTGELFF. In DNA, the CDR3 is TGTGCCAGCAGCTTAGTAGGGGCCGGAACCGGGGAGCTGTTTTTT.